This T cell receptor beta chain was obtained from a study of OX40 agonist ivuxolimab in advanced cancers. Study overall: Prior anti-PD-1, anti-PD-L1 or anti-CTLA-4 therapy was allowed; around 40% had some.

Method: immunoSEQ multiplex PCR; TCRdb's copy keeps in-frame clones and lacks some. The repertoire holds roughly 68,000 clones, 70% to 90% seen once, with 3% to 4% in the top ten. Germline lookup yields CDR1 LNHDA and CDR2 SQIVND (reference sequence). The CDR3 is 13 amino acids. The trim removed 6 bases at V and 4 bases at J, leaving 2 bases unmatched. The material sequenced was CD4+ or CD8+ T cells sorted from blood, taken in a trial of the OX40 agonist ivuxolimab. The TCR was taken from an adult with an advanced solid tumor such as melanoma, head and neck, liver or kidney cancer. The chain links TRBV19 to TRBJ2-2, with TRBD2 matching over 7 bases. The CDR3 DNA follows: TGTGCCAGTAGCGCGGGGGTCACCGGGGAGCTGTTTTTT. Amino acids: CASSAGVTGELFF.